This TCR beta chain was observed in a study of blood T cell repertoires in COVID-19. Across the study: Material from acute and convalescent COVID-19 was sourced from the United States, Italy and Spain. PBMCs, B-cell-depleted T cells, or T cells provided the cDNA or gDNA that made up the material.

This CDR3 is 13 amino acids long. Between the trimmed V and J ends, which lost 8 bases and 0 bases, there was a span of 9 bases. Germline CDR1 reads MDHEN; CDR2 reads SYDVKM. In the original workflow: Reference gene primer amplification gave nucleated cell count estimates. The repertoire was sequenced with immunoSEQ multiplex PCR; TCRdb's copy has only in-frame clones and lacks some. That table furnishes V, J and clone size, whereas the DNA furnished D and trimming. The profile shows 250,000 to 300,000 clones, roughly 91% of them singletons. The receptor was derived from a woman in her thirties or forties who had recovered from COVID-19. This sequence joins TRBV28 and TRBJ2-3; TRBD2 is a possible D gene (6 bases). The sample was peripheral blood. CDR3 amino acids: CASSAGSTDTQYF. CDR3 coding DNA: TGTGCCAGCTCGGCGGGGAGCACAGATACGCAGTATTTT.